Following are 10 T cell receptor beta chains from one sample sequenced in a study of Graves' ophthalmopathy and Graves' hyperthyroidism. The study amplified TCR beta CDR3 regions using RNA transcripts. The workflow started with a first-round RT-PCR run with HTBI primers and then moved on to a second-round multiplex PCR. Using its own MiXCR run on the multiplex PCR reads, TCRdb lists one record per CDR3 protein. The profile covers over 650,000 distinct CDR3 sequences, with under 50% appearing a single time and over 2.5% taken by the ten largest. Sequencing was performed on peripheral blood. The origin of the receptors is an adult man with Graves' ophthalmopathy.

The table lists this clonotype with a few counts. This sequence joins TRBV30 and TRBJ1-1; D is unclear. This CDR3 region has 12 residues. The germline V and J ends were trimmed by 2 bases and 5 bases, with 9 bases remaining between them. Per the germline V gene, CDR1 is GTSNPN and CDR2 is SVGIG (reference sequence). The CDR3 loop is CAWSQVGTEAFF. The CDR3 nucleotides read TGTGCCTGGAGTCAGGTGGGGACTGAAGCTTTCTTT. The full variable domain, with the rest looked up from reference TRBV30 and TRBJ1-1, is SQTIHQWPATLVQPVGSPLSLECTVEGTSNPNLYWYRQAAGRGLQLLFYSVGIGQISSEVPQNLSASRPQDRQFILSSKKLLLSDSGFYLCAWSQVGTEAFFGQGTRLTVV.

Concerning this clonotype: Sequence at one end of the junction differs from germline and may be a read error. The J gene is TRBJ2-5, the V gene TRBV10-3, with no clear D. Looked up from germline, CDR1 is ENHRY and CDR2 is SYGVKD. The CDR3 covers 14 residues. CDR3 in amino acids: CASSDAGRIETQYF. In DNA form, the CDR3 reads TGTGCCAGCAGTGACGCCGGACGGATAGAGACCCAGTACTTC.

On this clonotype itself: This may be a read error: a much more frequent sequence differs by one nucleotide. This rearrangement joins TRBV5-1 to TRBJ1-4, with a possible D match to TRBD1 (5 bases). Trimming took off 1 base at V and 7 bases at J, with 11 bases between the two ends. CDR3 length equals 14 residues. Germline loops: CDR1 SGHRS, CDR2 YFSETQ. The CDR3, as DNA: TGCGCCAGCAGCTTGCAAAGGGGTATTGAAAAACTGTTTTTT. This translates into CASSLQRGIEKLFF. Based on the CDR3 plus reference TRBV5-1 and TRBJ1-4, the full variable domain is KAGVTQTPRYLIKTRGQQVTLSCSPISGHRSVSWYQQTPGQGLQFLFEYFSETQRNKGNFPGRFSGRQFSNSRSEMNVSTLELGDSALYLCASSLQRGIEKLFFGSGTQLSVL.

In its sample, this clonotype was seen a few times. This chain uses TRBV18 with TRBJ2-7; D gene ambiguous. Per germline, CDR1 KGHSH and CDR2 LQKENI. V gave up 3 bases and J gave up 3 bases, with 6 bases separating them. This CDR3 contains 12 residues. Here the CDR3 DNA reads TGTGCCAGCTCACCTTCGGACTACGAGCAGTACTTC. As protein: CASSPSDYEQYF. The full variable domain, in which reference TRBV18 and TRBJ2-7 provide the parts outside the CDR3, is NAGVMQNPRHLVRRRGQEARLRCSPMKGHSHVYWYRQLPEEGLKFMVYLQKENIIDESGMPKERFSAEFPKEGPSILRIQQVVRGDSAAYFCASSPSDYEQYFGPGTRLTVT.

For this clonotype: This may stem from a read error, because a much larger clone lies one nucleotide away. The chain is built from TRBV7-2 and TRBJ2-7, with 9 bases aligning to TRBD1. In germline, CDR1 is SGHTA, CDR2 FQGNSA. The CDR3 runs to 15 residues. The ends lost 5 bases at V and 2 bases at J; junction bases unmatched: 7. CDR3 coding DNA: TGTGCCAGCAGCGCGGGGACAGGGAGCACCTACGAGCAGTACTTC. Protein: CASSAGTGSTYEQYF.

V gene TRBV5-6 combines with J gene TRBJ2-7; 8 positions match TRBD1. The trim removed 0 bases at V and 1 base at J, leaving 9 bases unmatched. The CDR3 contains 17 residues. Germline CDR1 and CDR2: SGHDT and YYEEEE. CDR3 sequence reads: CASSLVTGGSSSYEQYF. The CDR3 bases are TGTGCCAGCAGCTTGGTTACAGGGGGGTCGTCTTCCTACGAGCAGTACTTC.

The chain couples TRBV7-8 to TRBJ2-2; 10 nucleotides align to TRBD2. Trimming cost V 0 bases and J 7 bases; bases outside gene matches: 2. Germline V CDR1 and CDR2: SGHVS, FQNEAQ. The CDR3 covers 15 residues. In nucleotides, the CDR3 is TGTGCCAGCAGCTTAGCGGGACTAGCGATCGGGGAGCTGTTTTTT. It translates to CASSLAGLAIGELFF.

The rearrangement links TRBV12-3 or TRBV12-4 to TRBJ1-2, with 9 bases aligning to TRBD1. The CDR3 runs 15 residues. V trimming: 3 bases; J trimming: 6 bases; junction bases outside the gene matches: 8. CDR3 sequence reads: CASSFPGQGTNGYTF. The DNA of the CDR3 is TGTGCCAGCAGTTTTCCGGGACAGGGCACCAATGGCTACACCTTC.

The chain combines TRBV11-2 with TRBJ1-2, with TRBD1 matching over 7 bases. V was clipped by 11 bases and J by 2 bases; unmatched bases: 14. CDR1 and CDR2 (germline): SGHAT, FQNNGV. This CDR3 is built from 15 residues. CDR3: CAVQGWTGINYGYTF. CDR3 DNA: TGTGCCGTACAGGGGTGGACCGGGATCAACTATGGCTACACCTTC.

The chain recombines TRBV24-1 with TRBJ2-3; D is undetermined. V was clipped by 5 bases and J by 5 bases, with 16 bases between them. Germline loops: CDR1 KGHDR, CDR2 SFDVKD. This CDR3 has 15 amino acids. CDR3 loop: CATSGPGQTGDTQYF. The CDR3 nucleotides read TGTGCCACCAGTGGGCCGGGCCAGACGGGAGATACGCAGTATTTT.